The TCR beta chain described here comes from a study of T cell responses to AZD1222 COVID-19 vaccine. The protocol was immunoSEQ multiplex PCR, while the TCRdb copy is restricted to in-frame clones and leaves out a portion. Of some 170,000 clones listed, over 80% were seen once; the top ten hold around 0.97%. In regard to this clone: Its matching antigen is unknown.

Study-wide points: Spike-specific TCR breadth and depth grew following two AZD1222 doses. Donors in the cohort were predominantly white British and more often female, and clonal diversity was possibly underestimated. Epitopes outside B.1.351 and B.1.1.7 mutated regions reportedly drew nearly half of spike TCRs.

The source was peripheral blood, collected 28 days after the second dose of the MenACWY control vaccine. This sequence originates from an adult who received the MenACWY meningococcal vaccine as a control.

CDR3: CASSLEGRGNYGYTF. CDR3 sequence (DNA): TGTGCCAGCAGCTTAGAGGGCAGGGGGAACTATGGCTACACCTTC. This chain uses TRBV11-2 with TRBJ1-2, with 7 nucleotides matching TRBD1. This CDR3 contains 15 residues. Germline V lookup: CDR1 SGHAT, CDR2 FQNNGV. V trimming: 0 bases; J trimming: 2 bases; junction bases outside the gene matches: 3. Together with reference TRBV11-2 and TRBJ1-2, the CDR3 gives the full variable domain: EAGVAQSPRYKIIEKRQSVAFWCNPISGHATLYWYQQILGQGPKLLIQFQNNGVVDDSQLPKDRFSAERLKGVDSTLKIQPAKLEDSAVYLCASSLEGRGNYGYTFGSGTRLTVV.